Listed below are T cell receptor beta chains from one sample, sequenced in a study of T cells in Graves' hyperthyroidism and ophthalmopathy. A single record per CDR3 protein comes from TCRdb applying MiXCR to the multiplex PCR reads. The data contain hundreds of thousands of distinct CDR3 sequences, around a fifth of them singletons. Sample: blood. The receptors derive from a man aged 45 to 65 with Graves' ophthalmopathy. CDR3s include the opening cysteine and the closing phenylalanine or tryptophan. A D gene is named only where the DNA matches it firmly. The listing skips clone size in some rows; elsewhere it reads once, few, many or a size class.

d_gene: NA; abundance: many; j_gene: TRBJ1-2; v_gene: TRBV3-1; CDR3nt: TGTGCCAGCAGCCGCCAGGGGACCTATGGCTACACCTTC; CDR3aa: CASSRQGTYGYTF
d_gene: TRBD2; abundance: many; j_gene: TRBJ2-3; v_gene: TRBV3-1; CDR3nt: TGTGCCAGCAACCCTAGCGGGGGCACAGATACGCAGTATTTT; CDR3aa: CASNPSGGTDTQYF
d_gene: TRBD2; abundance: few; j_gene: TRBJ2-1; v_gene: TRBV9; CDR3nt: TGTGCCAGCAGCGCGGGACTAGCGAGCTACAATGAGCAGTTCTTC; CDR3aa: CASSAGLASYNEQFF
d_gene: TRBD1; abundance: few; j_gene: TRBJ2-1; v_gene: TRBV6-4; CDR3nt: TGTGCCAGCAGTGAGGGACAGGGGGCACACAATGAGCAGTTCTTC; CDR3aa: CASSEGQGAHNEQFF
d_gene: TRBD2; abundance: many; j_gene: TRBJ2-1; v_gene: TRBV28; CDR3nt: TGTGCCAGCAGCCTAGCGGCGGTCTCCTACAATGAGCAGTTCTTC; CDR3aa: CASSLAAVSYNEQFF
d_gene: NA; abundance: many; j_gene: TRBJ2-7; v_gene: TRBV3-1; CDR3nt: TGTGCCAGCAGCCAAGTCCCCGGTCGGGGCGAGCAGTACTTC; CDR3aa: CASSQVPGRGEQYF
d_gene: NA; abundance: few; j_gene: TRBJ2-7; v_gene: TRBV27; CDR3nt: TGTGCCAGCAGTACCCTACGGCGGGATACCAACGAGCAGTACTTC; CDR3aa: CASSTLRRDTNEQYF
d_gene: TRBD1; abundance: NA; j_gene: TRBJ2-2; v_gene: TRBV9; CDR3nt: TGTGCCAGCAGCGTTACAGGGGTGAACACCGGGGAGCTGTTTTTT; CDR3aa: CASSVTGVNTGELFF
d_gene: NA; abundance: many; j_gene: TRBJ1-1; v_gene: TRBV5-1; CDR3nt: TGCGCCAGCAGCTTACAGGGAGGACGCACTGAAGCTTTCTTT; CDR3aa: CASSLQGGRTEAFF
d_gene: NA; abundance: NA; j_gene: TRBJ2-7; v_gene: TRBV7-8; CDR3nt: TGTGCCAGCAGCATAAGGGTACAGTCCAGCTCCTACGAGCAGTACTTC; CDR3aa: CASSIRVQSSSYEQYF
d_gene: NA; abundance: few; j_gene: TRBJ2-5; v_gene: TRBV24-1; CDR3nt: TGTGCCACCAGTGACTCCTCTCTCCAAGAGACCCAGTACTTC; CDR3aa: CATSDSSLQETQYF
d_gene: NA; abundance: NA; j_gene: TRBJ2-3; v_gene: TRBV20-1; CDR3nt: TGCAGTGCTAGAACTCAGATTAGCACAGATACGCAGTATTTT; CDR3aa: CSARTQISTDTQYF
d_gene: NA; abundance: few; j_gene: TRBJ2-1; v_gene: TRBV2; CDR3nt: TGTGCCAGCAGTTTAGAGGGGGGGCATGTCAATGAGCAGTTCTTC; CDR3aa: CASSLEGGHVNEQFF
d_gene: TRBD1; abundance: NA; j_gene: TRBJ1-2; v_gene: TRBV6-1; CDR3nt: TGTGCCAGCACCTACGGGGGACAGGGTGGCTACACCTTC; CDR3aa: CASTYGGQGGYTF
d_gene: NA; abundance: many; j_gene: TRBJ2-7; v_gene: TRBV11-2; CDR3nt: TGTGCCAGCAGCTTAGATGGCCACACAGGTTTCGAGCAGTACTTC; CDR3aa: CASSLDGHTGFEQYF
d_gene: TRBD1; abundance: NA; j_gene: TRBJ2-7; v_gene: TRBV6-2/TRBV6-3; CDR3nt: TGTGCCAGCAGTTACTCCAGTACCGGGACAGCGAGCTCCTACGAGCAGTACTTC; CDR3aa: CASSYSSTGTASSYEQYF
d_gene: TRBD2; abundance: few; j_gene: TRBJ2-1; v_gene: TRBV5-1; CDR3nt: TGCGCCAGCAGCTCTTCGGGGGGCAATGAGCAGTTCTTC; CDR3aa: CASSSSGGNEQFF
d_gene: NA; abundance: NA; j_gene: TRBJ1-2; v_gene: TRBV12-3/TRBV12-4; CDR3nt: TGTGCCAGCAGTCACCTAGGGGGGGCGGGCTATGGCTACACCTTC; CDR3aa: CASSHLGGAGYGYTF
d_gene: NA; abundance: few; j_gene: TRBJ1-2; v_gene: TRBV24-1; CDR3nt: TGTGCCACCAGTGAGTCCGGACAGAGAAATAACTATGGCTACACCTTC; CDR3aa: CATSESGQRNNYGYTF
d_gene: NA; abundance: NA; j_gene: TRBJ1-5; v_gene: TRBV3-1; CDR3nt: TGTGCCAGCAACCCACAGGGTGGGAGCAATCAGCCCCAGCATTTT; CDR3aa: CASNPQGGSNQPQHF
d_gene: TRBD1; abundance: NA; j_gene: TRBJ2-7; v_gene: TRBV5-1; CDR3nt: TGCGCCAGCAGCTTCCGGACAGGACCCTACGAGCAGTACTTC; CDR3aa: CASSFRTGPYEQYF
d_gene: TRBD2; abundance: many; j_gene: TRBJ2-7; v_gene: TRBV7-8; CDR3nt: TGTGCCAGCAGCAGCACTAGCGGGAGGTCCTACGAGCAGTACTTC; CDR3aa: CASSSTSGRSYEQYF
d_gene: NA; abundance: NA; j_gene: TRBJ2-3; v_gene: TRBV6-1; CDR3nt: TGTACCAGCAGCCTGACAGGCTCTAGCACAGATACGCAGTATTTT; CDR3aa: CTSSLTGSSTDTQYF
d_gene: NA; abundance: many; j_gene: TRBJ1-1; v_gene: TRBV2; CDR3nt: TGTGCCAGCAGGGAAACGAACAGAGCAAACACTGAAGCTTTCTTT; CDR3aa: CASRETNRANTEAFF
d_gene: TRBD2; abundance: once; j_gene: TRBJ2-1; v_gene: TRBV6-2/TRBV6-3; CDR3nt: TGTGCCAGCAGTTACGGTTGGCGGGAGGGCCTTGATGAGCAGTTCTTC; CDR3aa: CASSYGWREGLDEQFF
d_gene: TRBD2; abundance: few; j_gene: TRBJ2-7; v_gene: TRBV28; CDR3nt: TGTGCCAGCAGTTTATGGGGCGGGAGTCGACACGAGCAGTACTTC; CDR3aa: CASSLWGGSRHEQYF
d_gene: TRBD2; abundance: many; j_gene: TRBJ2-7; v_gene: TRBV6-1; CDR3nt: TGTGCCAGCATCTCCTCGAGGGGGGCGGGGACTAAGGCGGGAGGCGGTGAGCAGTACTTC; CDR3aa: CASISSRGAGTKAGGGEQYF
d_gene: NA; abundance: few; j_gene: TRBJ1-2; v_gene: TRBV30; CDR3nt: TGTGCCTGGAGTTATCTTAACTATGGCTACACCTTC; CDR3aa: CAWSYLNYGYTF
d_gene: NA; abundance: NA; j_gene: TRBJ1-5; v_gene: TRBV10-3; CDR3nt: TGTGCCATCAGTGAGTACGGTCAAGGACAGCCCCAGCATTTT; CDR3aa: CAISEYGQGQPQHF
d_gene: TRBD2; abundance: NA; j_gene: TRBJ2-1; v_gene: TRBV5-1; CDR3nt: TGCGCCAGCAGCTTTAGCGGGACTAGCTACAATGAGCAGTTCTTC; CDR3aa: CASSFSGTSYNEQFF
d_gene: NA; abundance: NA; j_gene: TRBJ1-6; v_gene: TRBV27; CDR3nt: TGTGCCAGCAGCCCAGGCACGGGGCTCCCCTATGGTTCACCCCTCCACTTT; CDR3aa: CASSPGTGLPYGSPLHF
d_gene: TRBD1; abundance: many; j_gene: TRBJ2-3; v_gene: TRBV28; CDR3nt: TGTGCCAGCAGTTACCCAGGGGGCAAGACAGATACGCAGTATTTT; CDR3aa: CASSYPGGKTDTQYF
d_gene: TRBD1; abundance: NA; j_gene: TRBJ1-5; v_gene: TRBV6-1; CDR3nt: TGTGCCAGCAGTGACCTACGGGACAGTTCCAAGCATTTT; CDR3aa: CASSDLRDSSKHF
d_gene: NA; abundance: few; j_gene: TRBJ2-3; v_gene: TRBV7-8; CDR3nt: TGTGCCAGCAGCTTAGGCAGGAGGGCAGATACGCAGTATTTT; CDR3aa: CASSLGRRADTQYF
d_gene: NA; abundance: NA; j_gene: TRBJ2-5; v_gene: TRBV10-3; CDR3nt: TGTGCCATAAGTAAGGACATACAATCATACCAAGAGACCCAGTACTTC; CDR3aa: CAISKDIQSYQETQYF
d_gene: TRBD2; abundance: NA; j_gene: TRBJ2-2; v_gene: TRBV5-6; CDR3nt: TGTGCCAGCAGCTTAACCGGGACTATCAAGTTCGGGGAGCTGTTTTTT; CDR3aa: CASSLTGTIKFGELFF
d_gene: NA; abundance: many; j_gene: TRBJ1-1; v_gene: TRBV10-3; CDR3nt: TGTGCCATCGGATACAATAAGAACACTGAAGCTTTCTTT; CDR3aa: CAIGYNKNTEAFF
d_gene: NA; abundance: few; j_gene: TRBJ1-5; v_gene: TRBV7-3; CDR3nt: TGTGCCTACGCCGGGGCAGCTAGCAATCAGCCCCAGCATTTT; CDR3aa: CAYAGAASNQPQHF
d_gene: NA; abundance: many; j_gene: TRBJ2-7; v_gene: TRBV5-1; CDR3nt: TGCGCCAGCAGCTTGGGTGGGGATCTCTCCTACGAGCAGTACTTC; CDR3aa: CASSLGGDLSYEQYF
d_gene: NA; abundance: NA; j_gene: TRBJ2-7; v_gene: TRBV6-2/TRBV6-3; CDR3nt: TGTGCCAGCAGTTATCCTGTGACAGATACTTACGAGCAGTACTTC; CDR3aa: CASSYPVTDTYEQYF
d_gene: NA; abundance: NA; j_gene: TRBJ2-7; v_gene: TRBV29-1; CDR3nt: TGCAGCGTTGAGATCTGGGCCGAGCAGTACTTC; CDR3aa: CSVEIWAEQYF
d_gene: NA; abundance: NA; j_gene: TRBJ2-7; v_gene: TRBV6-9; CDR3nt: TGTGCCAGTTCCCCGCAGGGGTGGCACGAGCAGTACTTC; CDR3aa: CASSPQGWHEQYF
d_gene: NA; abundance: NA; j_gene: TRBJ2-1; v_gene: TRBV3-1; CDR3nt: TGTGCCAGCGGGCTCTTCCTCTACAATGAGCAGTTCTTC; CDR3aa: CASGLFLYNEQFF
d_gene: TRBD1; abundance: few; j_gene: TRBJ2-2; v_gene: TRBV20-1; CDR3nt: TGCAGTGCAAGGACAGGGAACACCGGGGAGCTGTTTTTT; CDR3aa: CSARTGNTGELFF
d_gene: NA; abundance: many; j_gene: TRBJ2-3; v_gene: TRBV14; CDR3nt: TGTGCCAGCAGCTTCCGGACCCAAGGGGGCACAGATACGCAGTATTTT; CDR3aa: CASSFRTQGGTDTQYF
d_gene: NA; abundance: many; j_gene: TRBJ1-2; v_gene: TRBV28; CDR3nt: TGTGCCAGCATCCAGCAGGGAGCCCTTAACTATGGCTACACCTTC; CDR3aa: CASIQQGALNYGYTF